This entry is about one T cell receptor (beta chain). This record belongs to a study of blood T cell repertoires in COVID-19. At the level of the study: Acute and convalescent COVID-19 specimens originated in the United States, Italy and Spain. Nucleic acid was either cDNA or gDNA, and it came from T cells, B-cell-depleted T cells, or PBMCs.

Original methodology: Quantification of nucleated cells was approximated via reference gene primer amplification. Method: immunoSEQ multiplex PCR; TCRdb's copy keeps in-frame clones and lacks some. The V and J calls and clone size are taken from that table; D and trimming were inferred from the DNA. The data contain some 56,000 clones, around 84% of them seen just once; the ten biggest clones take up 13%. Germline V gene sequence: CDR1 MNHEY, CDR2 SMNVEV (reference sequence). The CDR3 runs 15 residues. V was clipped by 5 bases and J by 1 base; unmatched bases: 6. The chain recombines TRBV27 with TRBJ1-2; 8 nucleotides match TRBD1. Source material: peripheral blood. The receptor comes from an elderly woman with acute or convalescent COVID-19. The chain's CDR3 is CASSRGTGLNYGYTF. CDR3 in DNA: TGTGCCAGCAGTCGGGGGACAGGACTTAACTATGGCTACACCTTC.